This TCR beta chain derives from a study of T-cell reconstitution after alpha-beta-depleted transplantation in children. The table lists this clonotype with many counts. Antigen: not known. Unique molecular identifiers were incorporated when the TCRbeta library was constructed. MiXCR was run by TCRdb on the PCR reads, yielding one entry per CDR3 protein. There are more than 200,000 distinct CDR3 sequences in the sample; about 8.4% occur only once, and about 40% lies in the top ten. Study-level findings and limits: A year post-transplant, T-cell counts and diversity derived mostly from newly produced T cells. The origin of alpha-beta T cells about two months after transplant was reportedly several hundred expanded graft clones. Surviving recipient T cells and thymic progenitors produced the high day-60 TCRbeta diversity seen in some patients.

V lost 7 bases, J lost 1 base, and 12 bases stayed unmatched. Germline V CDR1 and CDR2: MNHEY, SVGAGI. The CDR3 spans 16 residues. The V and J genes are TRBV6-5 and TRBJ1-1, with 7 nucleotides matching TRBD1. This specimen was PBMCs, mostly from graft donor cells, taken 360 days after TCRalphabeta/CD19-depleted stem cell transplant. This TCR derives from a male patient aged 2 to 9 who had a stem cell transplant for acute myeloid leukemia, so the T cells may come from the graft donor. CDR3 nucleotide sequence: TGTGCCAGCACAAAGAGGGGCGGGACAGAGAACACTGAAGCTTTCTTT. Translation: CASTKRGGTENTEAFF.